The 6 T cell receptor beta chains reported below all come from one sample, sequenced in a study of cytomegalovirus exposure and HLA in healthy donors. PCR amplification relied on 60 Vbeta primers (plus 13 Jbeta primers). TCRdb's table, derived via immunoSEQ multiplex PCR, lists solely in-frame clones and lacks some. The sample has 95,000 to 150,000 clones, around 69% seen once. Sequencing input: PBMCs. The source of these receptors is a woman in her 40s in good health and CMV-seropositive.

This rearrangement joins TRBV6-1 to TRBJ2-5; D is ambiguous. Trimming left V 0 bases short and J 2 bases short, with 4 bases between. Germline V gives CDR1 MNHNS, CDR2 SASEGT. This CDR3 has 13 amino acids. The CDR3 sequence is CASSEATQETQYF. Here the CDR3 DNA reads TGTGCCAGCAGTGAAGCGACACAAGAGACCCAGTACTTC.

The J gene is TRBJ2-1, the V gene TRBV5-5; TRBD1 matches 9 bases. Germline V gene data show CDR1 as SGHKS and CDR2 as YYEKEE (reference sequence). The CDR3 runs to 15 residues. The V gene end was trimmed by 4 bases and the J gene end by 6 bases; junction bases not matched to a gene: 8. The CDR3 loop reads CASSRGQGRINEQFF. In DNA, the CDR3 is TGTGCCAGCAGCCGAGGACAGGGGAGGATCAATGAGCAGTTCTTC.

The J gene is TRBJ2-5, the V gene TRBV9, with D perhaps TRBD1 (6 bases). The V and J ends lost 0 bases and 2 bases respectively, with 20 bases between them. Germline CDR1 SGDLS, CDR2 YYNGEE. The CDR3 extends over 18 amino acids. This CDR3 reads CASSVGAVGWGLQETQYF. For the CDR3, the DNA is TGTGCCAGCAGCGTAGGAGCCGTCGGATGGGGGCTACAAGAGACCCAGTACTTC. Full variable domain (missing parts from reference TRBV9 and TRBJ2-5): DSGVTQTPKHLITATGQRVTLRCSPRSGDLSVYWYQQSLDQGLQFLIQYYNGEERAKGNILERFSAQQFPDLHSELNLSSLELGDSALYFCASSVGAVGWGLQETQYFGPGTRLLVL.

The chain employs TRBV12-5 and TRBJ1-1; D may be TRBD1 (5 bases). Germline V CDR1 and CDR2: LGHNT, FRNRAP. The ends were cut back, 2 bases at V and 4 bases at J, with 14 bases in the middle. The CDR3 has 15 residues. CDR3 nucleotides: TGTGCTAGTGGTTTGAACTTGCAGGGTGTCACTGAAGCTTTCTTT. Protein: CASGLNLQGVTEAFF.

This clone has more than one count but fewer than ten. The chain uses TRBV2 and TRBJ2-3; 9 bases match TRBD2. The germline V gene encodes CDR1 SNHLY and CDR2 FYNNEI. CDR3 length: 16 residues. V lost 4 bases to trimming and J lost 2 bases; unmatched junction nucleotides: 7. The CDR3 protein is CASSAGLAGSTDTQYF. The CDR3 DNA reads TGTGCCAGCAGTGCGGGCCTAGCGGGATCCACAGATACGCAGTATTTT. Complete variable domain (other parts from reference TRBV2 and TRBJ2-3): EPEVTQTPSHQVTQMGQEVILRCVPISNHLYFYWYRQILGQKVEFLVSFYNNEISEKSEIFDDQFSVERPDGSNFTLKIRSTKLEDSAMYFCASSAGLAGSTDTQYFGPGTRLTVL.

The J gene is TRBJ2-7, the V gene TRBV29-1; no definite D call. CDR1 is SQVTM and CDR2 is ANQGSEA in the germline V gene. Trimming took 2 bases from V and 0 from J, leaving 8 bases between them. The CDR3 consists of 13 residues. CDR3 DNA sequence: TGCAGCGTTGAAAGTGACAACTCCTACGAGCAGTACTTC. It translates to CSVESDNSYEQYF.